The 9 T cell receptor beta chains listed next were all sequenced from one sample in a study of PD-1 blockade in classical Hodgkin lymphoma. Generated by immunoSEQ multiplex PCR, the TCRdb table keeps only in-frame clones and is missing some. The sample includes some 13,000 clones, around nine tenths of them seen just once. All the patients suffered relapse after autologous stem cell transplantation, and brentuximab vedotin exposure differed. The sequencing here drew on peripheral blood mononuclear cells (PBMCs), taken at baseline. The source of these receptors is a human donor with classical Hodgkin lymphoma.

This chain connects TRBV2 to TRBJ2-7, with D possibly TRBD2 on 6 matching bases. The CDR3 is made up of 13 amino acids. The V end lost 4 bases, the J end lost 6 bases, and 13 bases lay between the germline ends. CDR1 is SNHLY, CDR2 FYNNEI, per germline. The CDR3 loop is CASSGEMRGEQYF. The CDR3 DNA follows: TGTGCCAGCAGTGGGGAAATGCGGGGCGAGCAGTACTTC.

The chain joins TRBV19 to TRBJ2-4; D not resolved. This CDR3 is built from 13 residues. V gave up 1 base and J gave up 6 bases, with 7 bases separating them. Germline-derived CDR1 and CDR2 are LNHDA and SQIVND (reference sequence). The CDR3 loop reads CASSIGPGNIQYF. CDR3 nucleotide sequence: TGTGCCAGTAGTATAGGCCCCGGAAACATTCAGTACTTC.

The chain is built from TRBV13 and TRBJ1-2; D is ambiguous. This CDR3 spans 12 amino acids. V was pared by 4 bases and J by 4 bases, with 7 bases between. Germline V gene lookup returns CDR1 PRHDT and CDR2 FYEKMQ (reference sequence). CDR3 sequence reads: CASSSGTYGYTF. As DNA, the CDR3 is TGTGCCAGCAGCTCAGGCACCTATGGCTACACCTTC.

The genes are TRBV6-1 and TRBJ1-5; TRBD1 matches 10 bases. In germline, CDR1 is MNHNS, CDR2 SASEGT. The CDR3 contains 16 residues. The V and J ends lost 2 bases and 8 bases, in that order; junction bases with no gene match: 9. The CDR3 DNA reads as TGTGCCAGCAGTGAAAGGACAGGGGGGACGGTAGAGCCCCAGCATTTT. Translated: CASSERTGGTVEPQHF.

This rearrangement joins TRBV27 to TRBJ2-1; 12 bases align to TRBD2. Germline loops: CDR1 MNHEY, CDR2 SMNVEV (reference sequence). CDR3 length: 20 residues. The J segment lost 1 base and the V segment lost 6 bases, leaving 16 bases of the junction unmatched. The CDR3 reads CASRTIRLAGGPLSYNEQFF. The CDR3 DNA is TGTGCCAGCAGGACCATTCGCCTAGCGGGAGGGCCTTTATCCTACAATGAGCAGTTCTTC.

The chain employs TRBV6-5 and TRBJ1-1, with a tentative D call TRBD1 (6 bases). Germline CDR1 reads MNHEY; CDR2 reads SVGAGI. Trimming took off 4 bases at V and 8 bases at J, with 14 bases between the two ends. The CDR3 has 13 residues. CDR3 protein: CASSSDRTLEAFF. CDR3 sequence (DNA): TGTGCCAGCAGTTCAGACAGGACGCTGGAAGCTTTCTTT.

The rearrangement joins TRBV7-6 to TRBJ2-5; D is uncertain. V was cut by 0 bases and J by 4 bases, with 6 bases left in between. Germline-derived CDR1 and CDR2 are SGHVS and FNYEAQ. The CDR3 runs to 13 residues. CDR3 residues: CASSLARGETQYF. The CDR3, as DNA: TGTGCCAGCAGCTTAGCGAGAGGAGAGACCCAGTACTTC.

This chain connects TRBV19 to TRBJ2-1; 9 nucleotides match TRBD2. After removal of 7 bases from V and 8 bases from J, the junction contained 15 bases not matched to a gene. This CDR3 is 16 amino acids long. Germline V gene lookup returns CDR1 LNHDA and CDR2 SQIVND (reference sequence). CDR3 residues: CASKSGRGLAGDEQFF. CDR3 sequence (DNA): TGTGCCAGTAAATCAGGGAGGGGACTAGCTGGCGATGAGCAGTTCTTC.

The rearrangement uses TRBV5-5 and TRBJ2-3, with 10 bases fitting TRBD2. Germline-derived CDR1 and CDR2 are SGHKS and YYEKEE (reference sequence). Trimming at V came to 1 base and at J to 3 bases, leaving 5 bases not matched to a gene. The CDR3 extends over 16 amino acids. DNA for the CDR3: TGTGCCAGCAGCTTGCTCAGCGGGGGGGATACAGATACGCAGTATTTT. Translating gives CASSLLSGGDTDTQYF.